This T cell receptor (beta chain) was sequenced during a study of blood T cell repertoires in COVID-19. As for the study in general: From T cells, B-cell-depleted T cells, or PBMCs came the material, which was cDNA or gDNA.

Seattle enrolled patients during active infection and tracked them longitudinally. The CDR3 loop spans 14 amino acids. Looked up from germline, CDR1 is SSHAT and CDR2 is FNYEAQ (reference sequence). Authors' methods: For nucleated cells, counts were estimated from reference gene primer amplification. Using immunoSEQ multiplex PCR, the repertoire was profiled, and TCRdb retains in-frame clones only, with some absent. V and J calls and clone size come straight from that table; D and trimming were deduced from the DNA. The table records about 88,000 clones, around 90% of them present only once. A remark on this clone: Sequence at one end of the junction differs from germline and may be a read error.

This rearrangement joins TRBV7-7 to TRBJ2-2; 7 nucleotides line up with TRBD2. The receptor comes from a woman aged 55-69 years with COVID-19, enrolled during active disease. The specimen sequenced was peripheral blood. This CDR3 is CASSPGLGSGELFF. In nucleotides, the CDR3 is TGTGCTAGCAGCCCTGGACTAGGATCCGGGGAGCTGTTTTTT.